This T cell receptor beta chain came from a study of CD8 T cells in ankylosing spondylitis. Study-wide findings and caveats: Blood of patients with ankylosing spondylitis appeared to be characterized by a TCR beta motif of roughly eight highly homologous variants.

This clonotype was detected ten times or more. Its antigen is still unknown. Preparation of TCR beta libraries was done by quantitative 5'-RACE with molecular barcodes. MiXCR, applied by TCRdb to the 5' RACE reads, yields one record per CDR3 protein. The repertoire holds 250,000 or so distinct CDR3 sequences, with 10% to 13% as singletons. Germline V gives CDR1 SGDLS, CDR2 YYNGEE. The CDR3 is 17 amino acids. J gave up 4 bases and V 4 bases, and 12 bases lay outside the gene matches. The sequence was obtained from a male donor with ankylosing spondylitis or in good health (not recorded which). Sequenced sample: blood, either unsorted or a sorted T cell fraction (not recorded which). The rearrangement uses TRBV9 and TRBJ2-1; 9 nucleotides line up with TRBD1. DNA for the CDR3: TGTGCCAGCAGCACGAGGGGTGGGACAGGGAGATACAATGAGCAGTTCTTC. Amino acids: CASSTRGGTGRYNEQFF.